At least ten counts were recorded for the clone carrying this TCR beta chain. Gene-specific TRAV and TRBV primers were used for first-strand cDNA, covering alpha and beta chains. TCR amplification ran 15 to 25 PCR cycles using constant-region and V-primer adapter primers. With in vitro transcription, the isolated mRNA was amplified. A single record per CDR3 protein comes from TCRdb applying MiXCR to the reads. The sample shows 65,000 to 100,000 distinct CDR3 sequences, about a sixth of them seen only once. Trimming took 5 bases from V and 6 from J, leaving 9 bases between them. The CDR3 totals 12 residues. Per the germline V gene, CDR1 is SGHAT and CDR2 is FQDESV (reference sequence). The data originate from a study of low-dose radiotherapy and immunotherapy resistance in tumors. For the study at large: On an every-two-weeks schedule, patients received intravenous nivolumab 240 mg, along with ipilimumab 1 mg/kg every six weeks.

Time point noted: before trial treatment. The presence of advanced solid tumors lacking tumor-infiltrating lymphocytes characterized eligible patients. J is TRBJ2-3 and V is TRBV11-1, with D unresolved. This TCR was recovered from a male donor with prostate cancer. The sequencing here drew on PBMCs, taken before treatment. CDR3 region: CASSQGLDTQYF. CDR3 DNA sequence: TGTGCCAGCAGCCAAGGCCTGGATACGCAGTATTTT.